These 24 T cell receptor beta chains share one sample of origin, sequenced in a study of T cells in Graves' hyperthyroidism and ophthalmopathy. Researchers amplified the TCR beta CDR3 regions from RNA transcripts. HTBI primers were the set used in a first-round RT-PCR of the TCR CDR3. TCRdb independently ran MiXCR on the multiplex PCR reads; one entry per CDR3 protein. This sample carries 690,000 or so distinct CDR3 sequences, roughly a sixth of them seen once, and the ten largest clones take 16%. The sample comprised blood. These receptors all come from a woman aged 45-59 years with Graves' hyperthyroidism that later progressed to Graves' ophthalmopathy.

The chain employs TRBV19 and TRBJ1-5; 8 bases agree with TRBD1. Trimming cost V 7 bases and J 5 bases; bases outside gene matches: 13. This CDR3 is 16 amino acids long. CDR1 LNHDA and CDR2 SQIVND come from the germline V gene (reference sequence). In nucleotides, the CDR3 is TGTGCCAGTACCTCCCTTGGACAGGGATTCTATCAGCCCCAGCATTTT. This gives the protein CASTSLGQGFYQPQHF.

A few counts support this clonotype. This rearrangement joins TRBV5-1 to TRBJ1-5, with D unresolved. The ends were cut back, 0 bases at V and 3 bases at J, with 10 bases in the middle. The germline V gene has CDR1 SGHRS and CDR2 YFSETQ. The CDR3 is made up of 15 amino acids. CDR3: CASSLVPFDNQPQHF. Here the CDR3 DNA reads TGCGCCAGCAGCTTGGTACCGTTTGACAATCAGCCCCAGCATTTT. Complete variable domain (other parts from reference TRBV5-1 and TRBJ1-5): KAGVTQTPRYLIKTRGQQVTLSCSPISGHRSVSWYQQTPGQGLQFLFEYFSETQRNKGNFPGRFSGRQFSNSRSEMNVSTLELGDSALYLCASSLVPFDNQPQHFGDGTRLSIL.

This clonotype has more than one count but fewer than ten. This chain uses TRBV7-9 with TRBJ1-2, with 9 bases aligning to TRBD1. CDR3 length: 18 amino acids. V was clipped by 5 bases and J by 0 bases; unmatched bases: 13. Germline lookup yields CDR1 SEHNR and CDR2 FQNEAQ (reference sequence). The CDR3 sequence: CASSLFPRDRVSNYGYTF. The CDR3 bases are TGTGCCAGCAGCCTATTCCCCCGGGACAGGGTTTCTAACTATGGCTACACCTTC.

The chain employs TRBV30 and TRBJ1-2, with a tentative D call TRBD1 (6 bases). The CDR3 extends over 14 amino acids. Germline CDR1 is GTSNPN and CDR2 is SVGIG (reference sequence). The CDR3 reads CASPPPRGADGYTF. CDR3 DNA: TGTGCATCGCCCCCACCCCGGGGGGCGGATGGCTACACCTTC.

The chain employs TRBV7-8 and TRBJ2-3; 15 bases match TRBD2. The J segment lost 2 bases and the V segment lost 4 bases, leaving 4 bases of the junction unmatched. CDR1 is SGHVS and CDR2 is FQNEAQ in the germline V gene. The CDR3 spans 17 residues. CDR3 nucleotide sequence: TGTGCCAGCAGCTCAGGGACTAGCGGGGGGAACACAGATACGCAGTATTTT. Its translation is CASSSGTSGGNTDTQYF.

The sample holds many counts of this clonotype. The chain recombines TRBV2 with TRBJ2-3, with 11 bases identical to TRBD1. V shed 6 bases and J 5 bases; nucleotides not matched to a gene: 10. The CDR3 is made up of 16 amino acids. CDR1 is SNHLY, CDR2 FYNNEI, per germline. The CDR3: CASRDAGTGGGDTQYF. The CDR3 nucleotides are TGTGCCAGCAGAGACGCCGGGACAGGGGGAGGAGATACGCAGTATTTT.

In its sample, this clonotype was seen a few times. The chain joins TRBV7-8 to TRBJ1-1; D gene unclear. V was clipped by 0 bases and J by 0 bases, with 8 bases between them. CDR1 and CDR2 from the germline V gene are SGHVS and FQNEAQ. The CDR3 loop spans 15 amino acids. CDR3 nucleotides: TGTGCCAGCAGCTTAGCGTCCCAGGTGAACACTGAAGCTTTCTTT. Protein sequence: CASSLASQVNTEAFF.

The V gene is TRBV29-1, the J gene TRBJ1-2, with 8 bases matching TRBD1. The V gene end was trimmed by 2 bases and the J gene end by 13 bases; junction bases not matched to a gene: 12. The germline V gene has CDR1 SQVTM and CDR2 ANQGSEA. This CDR3 has 13 residues. The CDR3 region is CSVEIPGQGPCTF. The DNA for the CDR3 is TGCAGCGTTGAAATCCCCGGACAGGGCCCTTGCACCTTC.

DNA of the CDR3: TGTGCCAGCCGCGATTCAATACTAGCCAAAAACATTCAGTACTTC. Encoded protein: CASRDSILAKNIQYF. The V and J genes are TRBV6-1 and TRBJ2-4; no firm D call. V was clipped by 8 bases and J by 0 bases, with 14 bases between them. This CDR3 is built from 15 residues. The germline V gene has CDR1 MNHNS and CDR2 SASEGT.

At least ten counts were recorded for this clonotype. The chain recombines TRBV11-2 with TRBJ1-2; tentative D call: TRBD1 (5 bases). The V gene's germline CDR1 is SGHAT and CDR2 FQNNGV. The length of the CDR3 is 13 residues. The V end lost 0 bases, the J end lost 4 bases, and 6 bases lay between the germline ends. The CDR3 DNA follows: TGTGCCAGCAGCTTAGAGGGGACCTATGGCTACACCTTC. Translated, it gives CASSLEGTYGYTF.

This clonotype was counted many times. The CDR3 DNA reads as TGCGCCAGCAGCTGGGGGCAGGCTCAAGAGACCCAGTACTTC. Its translation is CASSWGQAQETQYF. The chain links TRBV5-1 to TRBJ2-5; a possible D gene is TRBD1 (6 bases). The germline CDR1 and CDR2 sequences are SGHRS and YFSETQ. Between the trimmed V and J ends, which lost 3 bases and 2 bases, there was a span of 11 bases. This CDR3 has 14 residues.

Many counts were recorded for this clonotype. In DNA, the CDR3 is TGTGCCAGCAGCTCTCGGACTAGCGGGGAGTACAATGAGCAGTTCTTC. Its translation is CASSSRTSGEYNEQFF. The gene calls are TRBV11-3 and TRBJ2-1, with 12 bases lining up with TRBD2. This CDR3 contains 16 residues. The germline V gene has CDR1 SGHNT and CDR2 YENEEA. The V gene end was trimmed by 4 bases and the J gene end by 4 bases; junction bases not matched to a gene: 5.

This clonotype was observed a handful of times. This rearrangement joins TRBV2 to TRBJ2-3; D tentatively fits TRBD1 or TRBD2 (6 bases each). Trimming removed 3 bases at V and 5 bases at J, with 15 bases between. Germline V gene lookup returns CDR1 SNHLY and CDR2 FYNNEI. The CDR3 extends over 15 amino acids. CDR3 sequence: CASSDVRGQGDTQYF. As DNA, the CDR3 is TGTGCCAGCAGTGATGTCCGGGGGCAGGGAGATACGCAGTATTTT.

The CDR3 nucleotides read TGTGCCAGCAGCCAAGATAAAGGGGTGGCGGAAAAACTGTTTTTT. It is translated as CASSQDKGVAEKLFF. This chain uses TRBV4-2 with TRBJ1-4; possible D gene TRBD1, 5 bases. From germline, CDR1 is LGHNA and CDR2 YNFKEQ. V was shortened by 0 bases and J by 8 bases, with 13 bases between the two germline ends. This CDR3 region has 15 residues.

This clonotype was detected only a few times. V gene TRBV27 combines with J gene TRBJ2-3; unclear D gene. The CDR3 is 14 residues long. V was shortened by 2 bases and J by 8 bases, with 14 bases between the two germline ends. The germline gives CDR1 MNHEY, CDR2 SMNVEV (reference sequence). Written as DNA, the CDR3 is TGTGCCAGCAGTTTAAGGACCCCTCCCGGTACGCAGTATTTT. Its translation is CASSLRTPPGTQYF.

This chain connects TRBV19 to TRBJ1-2; no clear D gene. This CDR3 spans 15 amino acids. Germline CDR1 reads LNHDA; CDR2 reads SQIVND (reference sequence). Between the trimmed V and J ends, which lost 0 bases and 3 bases, there was a span of 11 bases. The CDR3 nucleotides read TGTGCCAGTAGTATAGACAGTTCTACTTACTATGGCTACACCTTC. Amino acid sequence: CASSIDSSTYYGYTF.

In its sample, this clonotype was seen many times. The chain uses TRBV5-1 and TRBJ2-3; 12 bases agree with TRBD2. CDR1 is SGHRS, CDR2 YFSETQ, per germline. J was trimmed by 1 base and V by 0 bases; bases with no gene match: 6. The CDR3 totals 18 residues. For the CDR3, the DNA is TGCGCCAGCAGCTTGGCCACACTAGCGGGGGGACGCACAGATACGCAGTATTTT. Its protein is CASSLATLAGGRTDTQYF. Filled out from reference TRBV5-1 and TRBJ2-3, the complete variable domain reads KAGVTQTPRYLIKTRGQQVTLSCSPISGHRSVSWYQQTPGQGLQFLFEYFSETQRNKGNFPGRFSGRQFSNSRSEMNVSTLELGDSALYLCASSLATLAGGRTDTQYFGPGTRLTVL.

This clonotype was counted many times. This chain connects TRBV18 to TRBJ1-2, with 9 positions matching TRBD1. Germline CDR1 KGHSH, CDR2 LQKENI. V shed 1 base, J shed 4 bases, and the junction held 10 bases outside the gene matches. CDR3 length: 17 residues. This CDR3 reads CASSPLEGQGNFYGYTF. The CDR3 DNA sequence: TGTGCCAGCTCACCACTAGAAGGACAGGGGAACTTCTATGGCTACACCTTC.

This clonotype was found a few times. The V gene is TRBV5-5, the J gene TRBJ1-2, with TRBD1 as a possible D gene (5 bases). The germline V gene has CDR1 SGHKS and CDR2 YYEKEE (reference sequence). Trimming removed 0 bases at V and 7 bases at J, with 16 bases between. The CDR3 has 15 amino acids. The CDR3 DNA follows: TGTGCCAGCAGCTTGGAGGGCAGGGCGTTGTCTGGCTACACCTTC. It specifies CASSLEGRALSGYTF.

The chain couples TRBV13 to TRBJ1-2; maybe TRBD1 (6 bases). Trimming pared 4 bases from V and 10 bases from J, leaving 19 bases between. The CDR3 is 14 residues long. Germline V gene lookup returns CDR1 PRHDT and CDR2 FYEKMQ (reference sequence). Here the CDR3 DNA reads TGTGCCAGCAGCTCACGCCGGGCAGGGGTTGTCTACACCTTC. Its translation: CASSSRRAGVVYTF.

The table lists this clonotype with many counts. DNA of the CDR3: TGTGCCAGCAGAGTGGCAGGGCGAAGCTCTGGAAACACCATATATTTT. Amino acids: CASRVAGRSSGNTIYF. V usage is TRBV12-3 or TRBV12-4 and J usage is TRBJ1-3, with a weak D call TRBD1 (5 bases). V lost 6 bases and J lost 0, with 15 bases in between. The CDR3 extends over 16 amino acids.

This clonotype has a count of ten or more. The V call is TRBV15, the J call TRBJ1-1; D is perhaps TRBD1 (6 bases). The V gene's germline CDR1 is LNHNV and CDR2 YYDKDF (reference sequence). This CDR3 has 14 residues. V lost 5 bases and J lost 6, with 16 bases in between. CDR3: CATSPISGGAEAFF. The CDR3 DNA sequence: TGTGCCACCAGCCCCATCTCGGGGGGCGCTGAAGCTTTCTTT.

In its sample, this clonotype was seen a few times. The chain recombines TRBV6-1 with TRBJ2-6, with a tentative D call TRBD1 (5 bases). Germline V lookup: CDR1 MNHNS, CDR2 SASEGT. This CDR3 contains 13 residues. V was pared by 6 bases and J by 2 bases, with 5 bases between. CDR3 bases: TGTGCCAGCAGGGGGCCTGGGGCCAACGTCCTGACTTTC. This sequence encodes CASRGPGANVLTF.

This clonotype has a count of ten or more. The genes are TRBV5-1 and TRBJ1-1, with no clear D. Germline CDR1 is SGHRS and CDR2 is YFSETQ. The CDR3 contains 16 residues. V was trimmed by 1 base and J by 3 bases, leaving 16 bases between them. CDR3 protein: CASSLSAVPGHTEAFF. CDR3 sequence (DNA): TGCGCCAGCAGCTTGTCGGCTGTCCCGGGCCACACTGAAGCTTTCTTT.